This T cell receptor (beta chain) is drawn from a study of regulatory T cells in long-lasting Graves disease. Findings of the study overall: Newly diagnosed Graves' patients had higher TCR diversity than persistent ones. Blood alone, not thyroid tissue, was studied. Those with persistent disease had in common more public clonotypes (about 2,500) than new patients (around 910).

This clonotype was seen repeatedly, ten times or more. Its antigen is as yet unknown. Researchers made TCR beta libraries by using iRepertoire HTBI primers and running Arm-PCR on CDR3 regions. MiXCR was run by TCRdb on the multiplex PCR reads, yielding one entry per CDR3 protein. This table holds some 340,000 distinct CDR3 sequences, 20% to 25% found once. Specified time point: persistent/refractory GD, antithyroid drugs over 5 years with positive TRAb. The TCR library was made from RNA extracted from PBMCs. The guidelines of the American Thyroid Association were the basis for diagnosing Graves' disease. Trimming removed 7 bases from V and 2 bases from J, with 14 bases in between. Germline V gives CDR1 DFQATT, CDR2 SNEGSKA (reference sequence). The CDR3 covers 13 residues.

The chain carries TRBV20-1 and TRBJ1-1, with D possibly matching TRBD1 (5 bases). The specimen comprised peripheral blood mononuclear cells (PBMCs), sampled when the disease was refractory, from a patient treated with antithyroid drugs. The source of this sequence is a woman in her forties with Graves disease. The CDR3 nucleotides are TGCAGTGTCCAGACAGCCTCCAACACTGAAGCTTTCTTT. Its translation is CSVQTASNTEAFF.